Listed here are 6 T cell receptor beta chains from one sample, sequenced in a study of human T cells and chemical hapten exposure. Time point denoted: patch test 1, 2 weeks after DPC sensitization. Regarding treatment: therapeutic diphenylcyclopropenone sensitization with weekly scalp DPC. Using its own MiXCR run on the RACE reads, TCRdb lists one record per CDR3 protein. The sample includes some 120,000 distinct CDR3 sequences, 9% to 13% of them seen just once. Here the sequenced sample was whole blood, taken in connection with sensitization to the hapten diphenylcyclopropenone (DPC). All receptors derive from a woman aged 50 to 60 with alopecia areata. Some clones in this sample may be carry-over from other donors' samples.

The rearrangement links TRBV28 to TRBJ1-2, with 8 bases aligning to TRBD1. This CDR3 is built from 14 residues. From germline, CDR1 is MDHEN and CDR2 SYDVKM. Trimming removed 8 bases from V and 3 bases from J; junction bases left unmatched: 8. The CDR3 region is CASGTGGRYYGYTF. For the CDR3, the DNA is TGTGCCAGCGGTACAGGGGGAAGATACTATGGCTACACCTTC.

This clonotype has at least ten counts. The CDR3 nucleotides read TGTGCCAGCAGTTTAGGGACGCAGCCCCAGCATTTT. It specifies CASSLGTQPQHF. This chain connects TRBV28 to TRBJ1-5, with TRBD1 as a possible D gene (5 bases). From germline, CDR1 is MDHEN and CDR2 SYDVKM. The CDR3 is 12 amino acids. Trimming took 2 bases from V and 7 from J, leaving 6 bases between them.

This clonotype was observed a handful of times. CDR3 amino acids: CSARYLTSGTQETQYF. The CDR3 DNA reads TGCAGTGCTAGATATCTGACTAGCGGGACCCAAGAGACCCAGTACTTC. V and J are TRBV20-1 and TRBJ2-5, with TRBD2 matching over 11 bases. Trimming at V came to 2 bases and at J to 1 base, leaving 6 bases not matched to a gene. The germline V gene has CDR1 DFQATT and CDR2 SNEGSKA (reference sequence). The CDR3 runs to 16 residues.

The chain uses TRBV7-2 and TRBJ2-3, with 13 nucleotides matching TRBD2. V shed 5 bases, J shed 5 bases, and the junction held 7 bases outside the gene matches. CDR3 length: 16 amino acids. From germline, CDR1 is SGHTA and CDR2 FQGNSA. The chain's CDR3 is CASSQLAGGLVDTQYF. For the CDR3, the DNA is TGTGCCAGCAGCCAACTAGCGGGAGGGCTGGTAGATACGCAGTATTTT.

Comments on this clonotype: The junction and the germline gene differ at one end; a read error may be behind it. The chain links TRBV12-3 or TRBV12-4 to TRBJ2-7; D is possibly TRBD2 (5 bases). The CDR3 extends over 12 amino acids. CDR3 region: CASSLGYGVSDF. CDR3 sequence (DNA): TGTGCCAGCAGTTTAGGGTACGGGGTCTCGGACTTC.

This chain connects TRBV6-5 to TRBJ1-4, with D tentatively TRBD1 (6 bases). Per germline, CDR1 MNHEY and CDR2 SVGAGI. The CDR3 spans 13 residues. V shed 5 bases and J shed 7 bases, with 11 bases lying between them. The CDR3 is CASSGWDTEKLFF. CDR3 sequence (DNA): TGTGCCAGCAGTGGTTGGGACACTGAAAAACTGTTTTTT.